These 21 T cell receptor beta chains were all obtained from the same sample, sequenced in a study of CD8 T cells in Susac syndrome. Random hexamers were used to reverse transcribe the RNA input (about 0.45 to 1 ug). TCRdb analysed the immunoSEQ multiplex PCR reads with MiXCR anew, one entry per CDR3 protein. The sample yields more than 95,000 distinct CDR3 sequences, around 92% seen once. The sample comprised CD4+ T cells from PBMCs. The origin of the receptors is a human donor with multiple sclerosis.

This rearrangement joins TRBV5-5 to TRBJ1-6; D gene unclear. With 2 bases removed from V and 8 bases from J, the gap between germline ends came to 14 bases. The CDR3 is made up of 15 amino acids. The germline V gene has CDR1 SGHKS and CDR2 YYEKEE (reference sequence). The CDR3 is CASSFIGPDDSPLHF. The CDR3 DNA is TGTGCCAGCAGCTTCATCGGCCCCGACGATTCACCCCTCCACTTT. The full variable domain, completed using reference TRBV5-5 and TRBJ1-6, is DAGVTQSPTHLIKTRGQQVTLRCSPISGHKSVSWYQQVLGQGPQFIFQYYEKEERGRGNFPDRFSARQFPNYSSELNVNALLLGDSALYLCASSFIGPDDSPLHFGNGTRLTVT.

The genes are TRBV28 and TRBJ2-2; 11 bases agree with TRBD2. The V gene end was trimmed by 5 bases and the J gene end by 5 bases; junction bases not matched to a gene: 4. Germline V gene sequence: CDR1 MDHEN, CDR2 SYDVKM. The CDR3 has 15 amino acids. CDR3 region: CASSALAGATGELFF. The CDR3 bases are TGTGCCAGCAGTGCACTAGCGGGGGCGACCGGGGAGCTGTTTTTT.

For the CDR3, the DNA is TGTGCCAGCAGCGTAGGGGCCGGGTTAGGGTTGAACACTGAAGCTTTCTTT. Translating gives CASSVGAGLGLNTEAFF. The chain combines TRBV9 with TRBJ1-1; no clear D. CDR1 and CDR2 from the germline V gene are SGDLS and YYNGEE. With 0 bases removed from V and 0 bases from J, the gap between germline ends came to 15 bases. There are 17 residues in the CDR3.

The rearrangement joins TRBV23-1 to TRBJ2-3, with unresolved D. TRBV23-1 is treated as an ORF (open reading frame) with a function not yet certain. Trimming left V 0 bases short and J 6 bases short, with 10 bases between. This CDR3 has 14 amino acids. CDR3 sequence: CASSQSAVKDTQYF. The CDR3 region has the DNA TGCGCCAGCAGTCAATCTGCCGTAAAGGATACGCAGTATTTT.

The rearrangement uses TRBV7-2 and TRBJ1-5; D possibly corresponds to TRBD1 (5 bases). Germline CDR1 reads SGHTA; CDR2 reads FQGNSA. This CDR3 spans 15 amino acids. V was shortened by 5 bases and J by 6 bases, with 17 bases between the two germline ends. The CDR3 DNA reads TGTGCCAGCAGCCTGGGCGGGGGGTATTTTCAGCCCCAGCATTTT. Protein product: CASSLGGGYFQPQHF.

The chain joins TRBV7-2 to TRBJ1-2, with D perhaps matching TRBD1 (6 bases). The CDR3 is 12 amino acids. Trimming shortened V by 4 bases and J by 5 bases, and 8 bases separated the two germline ends. Germline-derived CDR1 and CDR2 are SGHTA and FQGNSA. CDR3 amino acids: CASSSGQYGYTF. In nucleotides, the CDR3 is TGTGCCAGCAGCTCAGGACAGTATGGCTACACCTTC.

The chain joins TRBV7-2 to TRBJ1-1; D possibly corresponds to TRBD1 (5 bases). Per the germline V gene, CDR1 is SGHTA and CDR2 is FQGNSA. The length of the CDR3 is 16 residues. Trimming pared 1 base from V and 3 bases from J, leaving 15 bases between. This CDR3 is CASSLVGARVYTEAFF. The CDR3 nucleotides are TGTGCCAGCAGCTTAGTAGGGGCGAGGGTTTACACTGAAGCTTTCTTT.

The V gene is TRBV27, the J gene TRBJ1-5, with 8 bases lining up with TRBD1. CDR1 and CDR2 from the germline V gene are MNHEY and SMNVEV (reference sequence). CDR3 length equals 17 residues. Trimming took 3 bases from V and 1 from J; bases not matched to a gene: 8. CDR3 loop: CASSFLGQGGSNQPQHF. The CDR3, as DNA: TGTGCCAGCAGTTTCCTCGGACAGGGAGGGAGCAATCAGCCCCAGCATTTT.

The V and J genes are TRBV5-1 and TRBJ2-3, with D possibly being TRBD2 (6 bases). The V end was cut by 3 bases, the J end by 1 base, with 12 bases between. The CDR3 loop spans 15 amino acids. CDR1 is SGHRS, CDR2 YFSETQ, per germline. CDR3 nucleotide sequence: TGCGCCAGCAGCTCACCTAGCGACGGCACAGATACGCAGTATTTT. This sequence encodes CASSSPSDGTDTQYF.

The chain links TRBV12-3 or TRBV12-4 to TRBJ1-1; no clear D gene. V was cut by 6 bases and J by 3 bases, with 11 bases left in between. The CDR3 runs 13 residues. For the CDR3, the DNA is TGTGCCAGCAGCACCCGGGAGTACACTGAAGCTTTCTTT. Protein product: CASSTREYTEAFF.

The chain employs TRBV28 and TRBJ2-2; 7 nucleotides agree with TRBD2. The V gene end was trimmed by 11 bases and the J gene end by 1 base; junction bases not matched to a gene: 4. Germline assignment: CDR1 MDHEN and CDR2 SYDVKM. The CDR3 is 13 amino acids. The CDR3 sequence is CAAGDLNTGELFF. In DNA, the CDR3 is TGTGCCGCGGGGGACCTGAACACCGGGGAGCTGTTTTTT.

The V and J genes are TRBV19 and TRBJ1-5; D call uncertain. Germline V gives CDR1 LNHDA, CDR2 SQIVND (reference sequence). The ends were cut back, 11 bases at V and 2 bases at J, with 13 bases in the middle. The CDR3 has 13 amino acids. Here the CDR3 DNA reads TGTGCCGGGTCCTCTAGCGGCAATCAGCCCCAGCATTTT. Its protein is CAGSSSGNQPQHF.

The chain combines TRBV20-1 with TRBJ2-6; maybe TRBD1 (6 bases). Germline V CDR1 and CDR2: DFQATT, SNEGSKA (reference sequence). Between the trimmed V and J ends, which lost 5 bases and 3 bases, there was a span of 11 bases. The CDR3 sequence is 14 residues long. The CDR3 bases are TGCAGTGCTGTACAGGGTAGTGGGGCCAACGTCCTGACTTTC. Protein sequence: CSAVQGSGANVLTF.

J is TRBJ1-1 and V is TRBV6-2 or TRBV6-3, with D hard to call. This CDR3 spans 11 amino acids. The germline V and J ends were trimmed by 5 bases and 6 bases, with 7 bases remaining between them. Per germline, CDR1 MNHEY and CDR2 SVGEGT. In DNA form, the CDR3 reads TGTGCCAGCAGTCGTCTCGCTGAAGCTTTCTTT. Amino acid sequence: CASSRLAEAFF.

This chain connects TRBV19 to TRBJ1-1; D is undetermined. Germline CDR1 LNHDA, CDR2 SQIVND (reference sequence). This CDR3 region has 12 residues. Trimming took 7 bases from V and 0 from J, leaving 6 bases between them. CDR3 protein: CASNDLNTEAFF. The CDR3 DNA sequence: TGTGCCAGTAACGATTTGAACACTGAAGCTTTCTTT.

V is TRBV7-9 and J is TRBJ2-1; no firm D call. With 1 base removed from V and 6 bases from J, the gap between germline ends came to 7 bases. The CDR3 is made up of 13 amino acids. Germline values: CDR1 SEHNR, CDR2 FQNEAQ (reference sequence). The CDR3 coding sequence is TGTGCCAGCAGCTTAGGCGGCGCCAATGAGCAGTTCTTC. The encoded protein is CASSLGGANEQFF.

The DNA for the CDR3 is TGTGCCAGCAGCTTTCTTGGAGCACCAACCTACGAGCAGTACTTC. This encodes CASSFLGAPTYEQYF. V and J are TRBV7-9 and TRBJ2-7; D not resolved. V was trimmed by 3 bases and J by 2 bases, leaving 14 bases between them. The CDR3 extends over 15 amino acids. Germline V gene lookup returns CDR1 SEHNR and CDR2 FQNEAQ (reference sequence). Complete variable domain (other parts from reference TRBV7-9 and TRBJ2-7): DTGVSQNPRHKITKRGQNVTFRCDPISEHNRLYWYRQTLGQGPEFLTYFQNEAQLEKSRLLSDRFSAERPKGSFSTLEIQRTEQGDSAMYLCASSFLGAPTYEQYFGPGTRLTVT.

The chain recombines TRBV7-9 with TRBJ2-1; 7 bases are a match to TRBD1. With V trimmed by 1 base and J by 5 bases, 5 bases remained unmatched. CDR3 length equals 15 residues. Germline CDR1 and CDR2: SEHNR and FQNEAQ (reference sequence). The CDR3 here is CASSLGPTGNNEQFF. In nucleotides, the CDR3 is TGTGCCAGCAGCTTAGGTCCGACAGGGAACAATGAGCAGTTCTTC.

The chain uses TRBV28 and TRBJ1-2, with D perhaps matching TRBD1 (5 bases). Germline CDR1 MDHEN, CDR2 SYDVKM. The V end was cut by 2 bases, the J end by 3 bases, with 10 bases between. This CDR3 contains 14 residues. The CDR3 nucleotides are TGTGCCAGCAGTTTAGACAGCCGACACTATGGCTACACCTTC. This gives the protein CASSLDSRHYGYTF.

This CDR3 is CSVEDRAGGRTEAFF. The DNA for the CDR3 is TGCAGCGTTGAAGATCGAGCAGGGGGCAGGACTGAAGCTTTCTTT. The rearrangement uses TRBV29-1 and TRBJ1-1, with 8 bases matching TRBD1. J gave up 5 bases and V 0 bases, and 8 bases lay outside the gene matches. Germline values: CDR1 SQVTM, CDR2 ANQGSEA. This CDR3 has 15 residues.

This clonotype has a handful of counts. The rearrangement links TRBV28 to TRBJ1-5; D call uncertain. The V gene lost 6 bases and the J gene lost 6 bases, with 9 bases spanning the gap. The V gene's germline CDR1 is MDHEN and CDR2 SYDVKM. This CDR3 is 12 amino acids long. The CDR3 loop is CASSMRSQPQHF. CDR3 nucleotides: TGTGCCAGCAGCATGAGGAGTCAGCCCCAGCATTTT. The entire variable domain, with the rest obtained from reference TRBV28 and TRBJ1-5, is as follows: DVKVTQSSRYLVKRTGEKVFLECVQDMDHENMFWYRQDPGLGLRLIYFSYDVKMKEKGDIPEGYSVSREKKERFSLILESASTNQTSMYLCASSMRSQPQHFGDGTRLSIL.